This TCR beta chain was recovered during a study of blood T cell repertoires in COVID-19. The V and J ends lost 8 bases and 1 base respectively, with 12 bases between them. Germline loops: CDR1 MNHEY, CDR2 SVGAGI. There are 14 residues in the CDR3. Only in-frame clones appear in the TCRdb table, and some are missing; sequencing was by immunoSEQ multiplex PCR. The sample shows approximately 180,000 clones, roughly nine tenths of them seen only once. This clone was observed once. The rearrangement joins TRBV6-5 to TRBJ2-1; D might be TRBD2 (5 bases). This clonotype was obtained from a woman in her thirties or forties with acute COVID-19. Sequencing was done on a sample of PBMCs or T cells enriched from blood (not recorded which). CDR3: CASRRDQSYNEQFF. CDR3 nucleotide sequence: TGTGCCAGCCGCCGGGATCAGTCCTACAATGAGCAGTTCTTC.